A single sample is the source of the 10 T cell receptor beta chains below, sequenced in a study of blood T cell repertoires in COVID-19. Sequenced by immunoSEQ multiplex PCR; TCRdb stores in-frame clones only, minus some. The sample comprises approximately 50,000 clones, over 75% of which are singletons, and 25% to 40% rests with the top ten. The sequencing input was peripheral blood. These receptors all stem from a man between 60 and 70 years old with COVID-19, enrolled during active disease.

The genes are TRBV27 and TRBJ2-3, with TRBD2 matching over 7 bases. Looked up from germline, CDR1 is MNHEY and CDR2 is SMNVEV (reference sequence). The CDR3 runs 12 residues. The CDR3, as DNA: TGTGCTAGCGGGTGGGCCACAGATACGCAGTATTTT. As protein: CASGWATDTQYF.

This clone has only a few counts. This chain uses TRBV11-3 with TRBJ2-3; 7 bases map to TRBD1. The CDR3 is 14 residues long. CDR1 and CDR2 (germline): SGHNT, YENEEA. J was trimmed by 2 bases and V by 5 bases; bases with no gene match: 4. The CDR3 spells CASSPRGTTDTQYF. In DNA, the CDR3 is TGTGCCAGCAGCCCCAGGGGGACCACAGATACGCAGTATTTT.

The genes are TRBV15 and TRBJ2-7; D possibly corresponds to TRBD2 (5 bases). Per germline, CDR1 LNHNV and CDR2 YYDKDF (reference sequence). V shed 0 bases and J shed 0 bases, with 9 bases lying between them. CDR3 length equals 15 residues. The CDR3 DNA sequence: TGTGCCACCAGCAGAGAAGGCGGGTACTCCTACGAGCAGTACTTC. This sequence encodes CATSREGGYSYEQYF.

This chain joins TRBV19 and TRBJ1-2, with a possible D match to TRBD1 (6 bases). This CDR3 contains 15 residues. CDR1 is LNHDA and CDR2 is SQIVND in the germline V gene (reference sequence). V dropped 0 bases and J dropped 7 bases, with 15 bases sitting between them. CDR3 residues: CASSIEGARPGGYTF. CDR3 bases: TGTGCCAGTAGTATAGAGGGGGCGCGGCCGGGTGGCTACACCTTC.

V gene TRBV2 combines with J gene TRBJ2-2; 11 nucleotides agree with TRBD2. The V gene end was trimmed by 6 bases and the J gene end by 4 bases; junction bases not matched to a gene: 7. Germline V CDR1 and CDR2: SNHLY, FYNNEI. The CDR3 consists of 16 residues. The CDR3, as DNA: TGTGCCAGCAGGCGGCTAGCGGGAGGTGGCACCGGGGAGCTGTTTTTT. It translates to CASRRLAGGGTGELFF.

The CDR3 nucleotides are TGTGCCAGCAGTGCTACTATTCCCTACGAGCAGTACTTC. Protein: CASSATIPYEQYF. The V and J genes are TRBV6-2 or TRBV6-3 and TRBJ2-7; D unresolved. The V gene lost 5 bases and the J gene lost 2 bases, with 10 bases spanning the gap. The CDR3 is 13 residues long. Per germline, CDR1 MNHEY and CDR2 SVGEGT.

The rearrangement links TRBV7-3 to TRBJ2-3; D possibly corresponds to TRBD2 (7 bases). The V gene's germline CDR1 is SGHTA and CDR2 FQGTGA. The CDR3 sequence is 14 residues long. V was cut by 5 bases and J by 3 bases, with 12 bases left in between. CDR3 nucleotides: TGTGCCAGCAGCAGAGGGGGGGAAACAGATACGCAGTATTTT. Protein: CASSRGGETDTQYF.

This clone appeared a few times. J is TRBJ2-7 and V is TRBV6-2 or TRBV6-3; D not certain. In germline, CDR1 is MNHEY, CDR2 SVGEGT. The CDR3 contains 14 residues. V lost 0 bases and J lost 3, with 9 bases in between. CDR3 in DNA: TGTGCCAGCAGTTACTCGAAACTGAACTACGAGCAGTACTTC. Amino acids: CASSYSKLNYEQYF.

The gene calls are TRBV19 and TRBJ2-1, with a weak D call TRBD1 (6 bases). The CDR3 covers 14 residues. The germline V gene encodes CDR1 LNHDA and CDR2 SQIVND (reference sequence). V lost 3 bases and J lost 8, with 14 bases in between. Written as DNA, the CDR3 is TGTGCCAGTAGTATGTACAGGGCTGGGGATGAGCAGTTCTTC. Residues: CASSMYRAGDEQFF. The full variable domain, completed using reference TRBV19 and TRBJ2-1, is DGGITQSPKYLFRKEGQNVTLSCEQNLNHDAMYWYRQDPGQGLRLIYYSQIVNDFQKGDIAEGYSVSREKKESFPLTVTSAQKNPTAFYLCASSMYRAGDEQFFGPGTRLTVL.

This chain connects TRBV19 to TRBJ1-5; 9 bases align to TRBD1. V lost 9 bases and J lost 2; bases outside the gene matches: 11. This CDR3 is 16 amino acids long. Looked up from germline, CDR1 is LNHDA and CDR2 is SQIVND (reference sequence). CDR3 DNA: TGTGCCAGCGAAACAGGGGGCGCAGCAGGCAATCAGCCCCAGCATTTT. It codes for CASETGGAAGNQPQHF.